The T cell receptor beta chain under discussion was sequenced for a study of shared clonotypes between healthy human individuals. The replicate PCRs on unsorted PBMC were given approximately 0.3 ug DNA, which is 25,000 to 35,000 T cell genomes. Repertoires were generated with immunoSEQ multiplex PCR, while TCRdb's copy carries only in-frame clones and drops some. The table includes about 480,000 clones, 60% to 85% detected once. This receptor was obtained from a woman aged 40-49 years in good health. Some clones in this sample may be carry-over from other donors' samples. The sample comprised PBMCs.

The chain's CDR3 is CASSPEDGNTGELFF. CDR3 DNA: TGTGCCAGCTCACCAGAGGACGGGAACACCGGGGAGCTGTTTTTT. This chain connects TRBV18 to TRBJ2-2; no clear D. Germline V gene lookup returns CDR1 KGHSH and CDR2 LQKENI. V lost 2 bases and J 1 base, leaving 8 bases between the germline ends. This CDR3 has 15 amino acids. Filled out from reference TRBV18 and TRBJ2-2, the complete variable domain reads NAGVMQNPRHLVRRRGQEARLRCSPMKGHSHVYWYRQLPEEGLKFMVYLQKENIIDESGMPKERFSAEFPKEGPSILRIQQVVRGDSAAYFCASSPEDGNTGELFFGEGSRLTVL.